The clone carrying this T cell receptor beta chain has just a few counts. These data originate in a study of blood T cell repertoires in COVID-19. Overall study context: The United States, Italy and Spain supplied acute and convalescent COVID-19 samples. Nucleic acid was either cDNA or gDNA, and it came from T cells, B-cell-depleted T cells, or PBMCs.

As processed by the authors: For nucleated cells, counts were estimated from reference gene primer amplification. Assay: immunoSEQ multiplex PCR; the TCRdb copy retains only in-frame clones and omits some. That table is the source of V, J and clone size, and D and trimming were worked out from the DNA. The top ten hold 3.5% to 4.5% of the sample, which has around 120,000 clones, around 87% seen once. The ends were cut back, 0 bases at V and 6 bases at J, with 13 bases in the middle. Germline V gives CDR1 SGDLS, CDR2 YYNGEE. The CDR3 is 15 residues long. The sequence was collected from a woman aged 55 to 70 with COVID-19, enrolled during active disease. The rearrangement links TRBV9 to TRBJ2-4; the D gene is possibly TRBD2 (7 bases). The material sequenced was peripheral blood. The CDR3 region has the DNA TGTGCCAGCAGCGTAGTCGGGGGGCCGGGAAACATTCAGTACTTC. Translation gives CASSVVGGPGNIQYF.